Listed here are 18 T cell receptor beta chains from one sample, sequenced in a study of blood T cell repertoires in COVID-19. Generated by immunoSEQ multiplex PCR, the TCRdb table keeps only in-frame clones and is missing some. The sample includes more than 200,000 clones, 75% to 90% seen only once; the top ten take around 4%. The material sequenced was PBMCs or T cells enriched from blood (not recorded which). The receptors originated from a woman aged 25 to 39 who had recovered from COVID-19.

The V and J genes are TRBV10-3 and TRBJ2-1, with D perhaps TRBD2 (5 bases). The CDR3 sequence is 15 residues long. V dropped 9 bases and J dropped 9 bases, with 24 bases sitting between them. In germline, CDR1 is ENHRY, CDR2 SYGVKD. CDR3: CAIGASSTVSGEQFF. As DNA, the CDR3 is TGTGCCATAGGTGCTAGCTCGACGGTCTCTGGTGAGCAGTTCTTC.

This rearrangement joins TRBV29-1 to TRBJ1-2; D is unresolved. Deletions cut 4 bases from V and 8 bases from J, with 8 bases between. CDR3 length equals 10 residues. Germline V lookup: CDR1 SQVTM, CDR2 ANQGSEA. The CDR3 region is CSVGTGGYTF. The CDR3 DNA follows: TGCAGCGTTGGTACGGGGGGCTACACCTTC.

The chain carries TRBV6-2 or TRBV6-3 and TRBJ2-7, with 10 bases lining up with TRBD2. V shed 6 bases, J shed 4 bases, and the junction held 9 bases outside the gene matches. Germline assignment: CDR1 MNHEY and CDR2 SVGEGT. The CDR3 runs to 15 residues. CDR3 in amino acids: CASSLLAGSWYEQYF. The CDR3 region has the DNA TGTGCCAGCAGCCTACTAGCGGGAAGTTGGTACGAGCAGTACTTC.

The chain joins TRBV7-9 to TRBJ1-3; 7 bases match TRBD1. With 5 bases clipped from V and 4 bases from J, the junction kept 8 bases outside the gene matches. This CDR3 comprises 15 residues. CDR1 and CDR2 from the germline V gene are SEHNR and FQNEAQ (reference sequence). CDR3 amino acids: CASSIRQGEGNTIYF. The CDR3 DNA is TGTGCCAGCAGCATCAGGCAGGGGGAGGGAAACACCATATATTTT.

This rearrangement joins TRBV4-3 to TRBJ2-2, with D perhaps matching TRBD1 (7 bases). Germline values: CDR1 LGHNA, CDR2 YSLEER. Trimming removed 7 bases from V and 0 bases from J, with 12 bases in between. This CDR3 is 15 amino acids long. The CDR3 bases are TGCGCCAGCACTCAGGGGGGCCCGAACACCGGGGAGCTGTTTTTT. Translation gives CASTQGGPNTGELFF.

The CDR3 DNA is TGTGCCAGTAGGCCCACAGGGACCAGCGATGAAAAACTGTTTTTT. Its protein is CASRPTGTSDEKLFF. This chain connects TRBV19 to TRBJ1-4; a weak D match, TRBD1 (6 bases). Germline values: CDR1 LNHDA, CDR2 SQIVND (reference sequence). The CDR3 loop spans 15 amino acids. Trimming stripped 6 bases from V and 6 bases from J, with 17 bases between.

This clone has a single count. This chain joins TRBV9 and TRBJ2-7; D uncertain. The CDR3 loop spans 15 amino acids. Germline loops: CDR1 SGDLS, CDR2 YYNGEE. Trimming stripped 2 bases from V and 0 bases from J, with 12 bases between. The CDR3 loop is CASSVRADTSYEQYF. In DNA, the CDR3 is TGTGCCAGCAGCGTCCGAGCCGACACCTCCTACGAGCAGTACTTC.

The chain recombines TRBV15 with TRBJ2-7; 8 bases map to TRBD1. The J segment lost 3 bases and the V segment lost 1 base, leaving 8 bases of the junction unmatched. Germline-derived CDR1 and CDR2 are LNHNV and YYDKDF (reference sequence). The CDR3 runs to 16 residues. The CDR3 is CATSRAQDREDYEQYF. DNA for the CDR3: TGTGCCACCAGCAGAGCACAGGACAGGGAGGACTACGAGCAGTACTTC.

The chain uses TRBV24-1 and TRBJ1-1; the match to TRBD1 covers 7 bases. With V trimmed by 3 bases and J by 3 bases, 0 bases remained unmatched. CDR3 length: 13 amino acids. Germline V gives CDR1 KGHDR, CDR2 SFDVKD. The CDR3 coding sequence is TGTGCCACCAGTGATGGGACAGACACTGAAGCTTTCTTT. It is translated as CATSDGTDTEAFF.

The gene calls are TRBV27 and TRBJ2-3, with TRBD2 as a possible D gene (6 bases). The CDR3 is 16 amino acids. Germline V gives CDR1 MNHEY, CDR2 SMNVEV (reference sequence). With 7 bases removed from V and 7 bases from J, the gap between germline ends came to 24 bases. The CDR3 loop is CASTPIGGTRWNTQYF. In nucleotides, the CDR3 is TGTGCCAGCACTCCTATCGGCGGGACCCGCTGGAATACGCAGTATTTT.

This sequence joins TRBV11-2 and TRBJ2-5, with D possibly being TRBD2 (5 bases). This CDR3 is built from 13 residues. Germline V gene sequence: CDR1 SGHAT, CDR2 FQNNGV. Between the trimmed V and J ends, which lost 6 bases and 5 bases, there was a span of 13 bases. In nucleotides, the CDR3 is TGTGCCAGCAGTAAAGGGTCGGGGGAGACCCAGTACTTC. Its protein is CASSKGSGETQYF.

This chain links TRBV3-1 (or the pseudogene TRBV3-2) with TRBJ1-6; D might be TRBD1 (6 bases). The CDR3 has 14 residues. V lost 10 bases, J lost 7 bases, and 17 bases lay in between. Per the germline V gene, CDR1 is LGHDT and CDR2 is YNNKEL (reference sequence). As DNA, the CDR3 is TGTGCCACCGGGACATCTGACCACAATTCACCCCTCCACTTT. Residues: CATGTSDHNSPLHF.

The J gene is TRBJ2-3, the V gene TRBV28, with D tentatively TRBD1 (6 bases). Germline V gene lookup returns CDR1 MDHEN and CDR2 SYDVKM. Deletions cut 5 bases from V and 0 bases from J, with 12 bases between. The CDR3 totals 15 residues. The CDR3 protein is CASSIRGSSTDTQYF. CDR3 nucleotide sequence: TGTGCCAGCAGTATTAGGGGGTCGAGCACAGATACGCAGTATTTT. Full variable domain (rest looked up from reference TRBV28 and TRBJ2-3): DVKVTQSSRYLVKRTGEKVFLECVQDMDHENMFWYRQDPGLGLRLIYFSYDVKMKEKGDIPEGYSVSREKKERFSLILESASTNQTSMYLCASSIRGSSTDTQYFGPGTRLTVL.

The chain uses TRBV30 and TRBJ2-3; 8 bases are a match to TRBD2. Looked up from germline, CDR1 is GTSNPN and CDR2 is SVGIG (reference sequence). With 5 bases clipped from V and 4 bases from J, the junction kept 2 bases outside the gene matches. The CDR3 spans 12 residues. The CDR3 bases are TGTGCCTGGGCGGGAGGCTCAGATACGCAGTATTTT. Its translation: CAWAGGSDTQYF. Looking up the rest from reference TRBV30 and TRBJ2-3 gives the full variable domain: SQTIHQWPATLVQPVGSPLSLECTVEGTSNPNLYWYRQAAGRGLQLLFYSVGIGQISSEVPQNLSASRPQDRQFILSSKKLLLSDSGFYLCAWAGGSDTQYFGPGTRLTVL.

The chain carries TRBV19 and TRBJ2-2; 9 bases are a match to TRBD1. CDR1 and CDR2 (germline): LNHDA, SQIVND (reference sequence). The CDR3 extends over 15 amino acids. V gave up 7 bases and J gave up 5 bases; unmatched junction bases: 8. The CDR3 spells CASKPGTGRTGELFF. The CDR3 DNA is TGTGCCAGTAAACCCGGGACAGGGAGGACCGGGGAGCTGTTTTTT. The full variable domain, completed using reference TRBV19 and TRBJ2-2, is DGGITQSPKYLFRKEGQNVTLSCEQNLNHDAMYWYRQDPGQGLRLIYYSQIVNDFQKGDIAEGYSVSREKKESFPLTVTSAQKNPTAFYLCASKPGTGRTGELFFGEGSRLTVL.

The chain is built from TRBV19 and TRBJ2-4, with 8 positions matching TRBD1. The CDR3 consists of 16 residues. The junction had 8 bases not matched to a gene; V was cut back by 7 bases and J by 0 bases. Per the germline V gene, CDR1 is LNHDA and CDR2 is SQIVND (reference sequence). The DNA of the CDR3 is TGTGCCAGTATCCTACCCAGGGGGCTAGCCAAAAACATTCAGTACTTC. It is translated as CASILPRGLAKNIQYF.

The genes are TRBV10-3 and TRBJ2-2, with 7 bases lining up with TRBD2. V was pared by 2 bases and J by 0 bases, with 3 bases of the junction left unmatched. The CDR3 consists of 16 residues. Germline-derived CDR1 and CDR2 are ENHRY and SYGVKD. The chain's CDR3 is CAISEPSGTNTGELFF. CDR3 coding DNA: TGTGCCATCAGTGAGCCCAGCGGGACGAACACCGGGGAGCTGTTTTTT.

The chain couples TRBV6-5 to TRBJ2-5; the match to TRBD1 covers 7 bases. V shed 1 base and J 6 bases; nucleotides not matched to a gene: 11. Germline CDR1 is MNHEY and CDR2 is SVGAGI. The CDR3 contains 16 residues. The CDR3 nucleotides read TGTGCCAGCAGTTACTTGCTCGAGACAGGGTTTCAGACCCAGTACTTC. Protein sequence: CASSYLLETGFQTQYF.